The present T cell receptor beta chain was sequenced within a study of cytomegalovirus exposure and HLA in healthy donors. Overall study findings and caveats: Researchers counted around 150 TCR beta chains as cytomegalovirus-associated. An analysis done earlier found most TCR beta V segments productive about 87% or about 30% of the time. A later analysis associated 15,000 or so TCR beta sequences with HLA alleles at a 0.05 false discovery rate.

CDR1 is SEHNR, CDR2 FQNEAQ, per germline (reference sequence). V lost 0 bases and J lost 4; bases outside the gene matches: 3. The CDR3 is made up of 15 amino acids. 13 Jbeta primers and 60 Vbeta primers were used for the PCR. Repertoires were generated with immunoSEQ multiplex PCR, while TCRdb's copy carries only in-frame clones and drops some. The table records about 160,000 clones, 82% of them present only once. Comment on this clone: Its antigen remains unknown.

Specimen: PBMCs. The TCR comes from a girl between 10 and 17 years old in good health and CMV-seropositive. This chain joins TRBV7-9 and TRBJ2-5, with 9 bases matching TRBD2. DNA of the CDR3: TGTGCCAGCAGCTTAGCTAGCGGGAGTGGAGAGACCCAGTACTTC. Amino acids: CASSLASGSGETQYF.